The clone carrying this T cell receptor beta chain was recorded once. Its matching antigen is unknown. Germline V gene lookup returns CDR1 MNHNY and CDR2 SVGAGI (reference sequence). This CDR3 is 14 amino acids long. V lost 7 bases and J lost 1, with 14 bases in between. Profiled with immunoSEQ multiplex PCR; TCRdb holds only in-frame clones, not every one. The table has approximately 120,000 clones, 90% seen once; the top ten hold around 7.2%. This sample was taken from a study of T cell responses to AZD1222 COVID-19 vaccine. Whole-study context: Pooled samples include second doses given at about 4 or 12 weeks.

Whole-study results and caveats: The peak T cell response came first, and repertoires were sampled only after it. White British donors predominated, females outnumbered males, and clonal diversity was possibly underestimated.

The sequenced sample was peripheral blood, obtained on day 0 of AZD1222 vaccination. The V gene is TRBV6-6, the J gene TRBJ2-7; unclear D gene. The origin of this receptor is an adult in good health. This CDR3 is CASTPGPFSYEQYF. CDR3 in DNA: TGTGCCAGCACTCCAGGTCCCTTTTCCTACGAGCAGTACTTC.